A selection of T cell receptor beta chains follows, all from one sample in a study of metastatic and nonmetastatic thyroid tumors. With MiXCR, TCRdb called clones anew from the PCR reads. The repertoire holds roughly 58,000 clones, about 3.8% seen once, with approximately 20% in the top ten. The sample was blood. The source is a female donor with papillary thyroid cancer or a benign thyroid nodule (not recorded which). Some clones in this sample may be carry-over from other donors' samples. CDR3s include the opening cysteine and the closing phenylalanine or tryptophan. The order of the fields is CDR3 DNA, CDR3 protein, J gene, D gene, V gene, clone size. The D gene is left open where the match is weak. Clone size is given for some rows only: seen once, a few or many times, or a class if the clone is expanded.

DNA: TGTGCCAGCAGCCCCCTAGGAAAGGAGCAGTACTTC; CDR3: CASSPLGKEQYF; J: TRBJ2-7; D: -; V: TRBV2; size: few
DNA: TGTGCCAGCAGCCCACGTCTAGAAGATACGCAGTATTTT; CDR3: CASSPRLEDTQYF; J: TRBJ2-3; D: -; V: TRBV6-1; size: -
DNA: TGTGCCAGTAGTAACCGACCCTCGGGACGCAACACCGGGGAGCTGTTTTTT; CDR3: CASSNRPSGRNTGELFF; J: TRBJ2-2; D: -; V: TRBV19; size: -
DNA: TGTGCCAGCAGCCAATCGTCCGGAAACACCATATATTTT; CDR3: CASSQSSGNTIYF; J: TRBJ1-3; D: -; V: TRBV16; size: many
DNA: TGCAGTGCTAGTTCAGGACGGGATTCAGATACACAGTATTTT; CDR3: CSASSGRDSDTQYF; J: TRBJ2-3; D: -; V: TRBV20-1; size: -
DNA: TGTGCCAGCAGTTCGGGACTAGGCGGCGACGAGCAGTACTTC; CDR3: CASSSGLGGDEQYF; J: TRBJ2-7; D: TRBD2; V: TRBV27; size: many
DNA: TGCGCCAGCGGCCTGGGGACTAGATATAACCACGAGCAGTACTTC; CDR3: CASGLGTRYNHEQYF; J: TRBJ2-7; D: TRBD2; V: TRBV6-4; size: few
DNA: TGTGCCAGCAGGCAGACTTCCTCCTACAATGAGCAGTTCTTC; CDR3: CASRQTSSYNEQFF; J: TRBJ2-1; D: -; V: TRBV12-3/TRBV12-4; size: many
DNA: TGCGCCAGCAGCAACCAAGAGACCCAGTACTTC; CDR3: CASSNQETQYF; J: TRBJ2-5; D: -; V: TRBV5-1; size: many
DNA: TGTGCCAGCACGCCGGAACCGGAGGAAAAACTGTTTTTT; CDR3: CASTPEPEEKLFF; J: TRBJ1-4; D: -; V: TRBV6-2/TRBV6-3; size: many
DNA: TGTGCCAGCAGTTTAGGAACAGTGTGTGATTCACCCCTCCACTTT; CDR3: CASSLGTVCDSPLHF; J: TRBJ1-6; D: -; V: TRBV27; size: few
DNA: TGTGCCAGCAGACCGACAGTGAACACTGAAGCTTTCTTT; CDR3: CASRPTVNTEAFF; J: TRBJ1-1; D: -; V: TRBV11-2; size: few